The source of this T cell receptor (beta chain) is a study of memory CD4+ T cells and cytomegalovirus serostatus. Study-wide background: Of the healthy Belgian adults, roughly ten were CMV seropositive and 24 seronegative. Findings of the study overall: Repertoires predicted CMV serostatus with median bootstrapped AUC of approximately 0.95.

Produced via immunoSEQ multiplex PCR; TCRdb's table is partial and in-frame only. Here the sample spans about 60,000 clones, approximately 80% being singletons. The J segment lost 0 bases and the V segment lost 1 base, leaving 4 bases of the junction unmatched. The CDR3 sequence is 17 residues long. From germline, CDR1 is MGHRA and CDR2 YSYEKL. For this clone: What it binds is unknown.

The sort gate was single viable CD3+CD4+CD8-CD45RO+ cells for memory CD4+ T cells. Positive selection with CD4 microbeads enriched total CD4+ T cells. The sequence came from an adult in good health and CMV-seronegative. The chain employs TRBV4-1 and TRBJ2-2, with 8 bases lining up with TRBD2. The source material was memory CD4+ T cells from blood. For the CDR3, the DNA is TGCGCCAGCAGCCAAGCTAGCGGGCAAACGAACACCGGGGAGCTGTTTTTT. It is translated as CASSQASGQTNTGELFF.